What follows are 24 T cell receptor beta chains derived from one specimen sequenced in a study of blood T cells in healthy people across ages. Primed by a sample-barcoded 5' primer and a J-beta primer mix, a second PCR proceeded for 7 to 11 cycles. TCRdb reanalysed the 5' RACE reads using MiXCR and keeps one entry per CDR3 protein. The sample lists approximately 1,700,000 distinct CDR3 sequences, roughly 43% occurring once. The sequencing input was blood. The receptors here all came from a human donor in good health.

This clonotype was seen ten or more times. DNA for the CDR3: TGTGCCAGCAGCTCGGACACAGGGGTGACCTACGAGCAGTACTTC. Its translation is CASSSDTGVTYEQYF. This rearrangement joins TRBV7-9 to TRBJ2-7; 7 bases match TRBD1. This CDR3 is built from 15 residues. Germline V gene sequence: CDR1 SEHNR, CDR2 FQNEAQ (reference sequence). With V trimmed by 4 bases and J by 2 bases, 8 bases remained unmatched. Together with reference TRBV7-9 and TRBJ2-7, the CDR3 gives the full variable domain: DTGVSQNPRHKITKRGQNVTFRCDPISEHNRLYWYRQTLGQGPEFLTYFQNEAQLEKSRLLSDRFSAERPKGSFSTLEIQRTEQGDSAMYLCASSSDTGVTYEQYFGPGTRLTVT.

This clonotype is a singleton in its sample. The rearrangement links TRBV6-2 or TRBV6-3 to TRBJ2-5; D possibly corresponds to TRBD1 (6 bases). This CDR3 is 15 amino acids long. With 7 bases removed from V and 1 base from J, the gap between germline ends came to 16 bases. Germline lookup yields CDR1 MNHEY and CDR2 SVGEGT. CDR3 nucleotide sequence: TGTGCCAGCACCCCTACAGTGGGGGCCCAAGAGACCCAGTACTTC. It yields the protein CASTPTVGAQETQYF.

V gene TRBV7-2 combines with J gene TRBJ2-3, with D possibly TRBD1 on 6 matching bases. CDR3 length: 16 residues. V was shortened by 3 bases and J by 1 base, with 14 bases between the two germline ends. Germline CDR1 SGHTA, CDR2 FQGNSA. CDR3 region: CASSFDLGARTDTQYF. Written as DNA, the CDR3 is TGTGCCAGCAGCTTTGATCTGGGGGCTCGCACAGATACGCAGTATTTT.

For this clonotype: A junction end diverges from the germline sequence, so it may reflect a read error. The chain carries TRBV11-2 and TRBJ1-6, with D uncertain. This CDR3 is 16 amino acids long. The V gene's germline CDR1 is SGHAT and CDR2 FQNNGV. CDR3 sequence (DNA): TGTGTCAGCAGCCATAACCGGGCCTGGGGTAATTCACCCCTCCACTTT. The encoded protein is CVSSHNRAWGNSPLHF. Based on the CDR3 plus reference TRBV11-2 and TRBJ1-6, the full variable domain is EAGVAQSPRYKIIEKRQSVAFWCNPISGHATLYWYQQILGQGPKLLIQFQNNGVVDDSQLPKDRFSAERLKGVDSTLKIQPAKLEDSAVYLCVSSHNRAWGNSPLHFGNGTRLTVT.

The chain combines TRBV7-2 with TRBJ2-5; D ambiguous. Germline V CDR1 and CDR2: SGHTA, FQGNSA. The V and J ends lost 1 base and 3 bases respectively, with 6 bases between them. The CDR3 totals 13 residues. The CDR3 protein is CASSLVYKETQYF. In DNA form, the CDR3 reads TGTGCCAGCAGCTTAGTGTATAAAGAGACCCAGTACTTC.

This rearrangement joins TRBV12-3 or TRBV12-4 to TRBJ2-7, with D possibly being TRBD2 (5 bases). V dropped 3 bases and J dropped 1 base, with 19 bases sitting between them. CDR3 size: 17 residues. CDR3 region: CASSFGLADGFSYEQYF. The CDR3, as DNA: TGTGCCAGCAGTTTTGGGCTAGCCGACGGCTTTTCCTACGAGCAGTACTTC.

This clonotype was observed a few times. The rearrangement uses TRBV4-3 and TRBJ1-2; no firm D call. Trimming pared 1 base from V and 2 bases from J, leaving 8 bases between. Germline CDR1 is LGHNA and CDR2 is YSLEER. The CDR3 consists of 14 residues. CDR3 sequence: CASSQVFRNYGYTF. The CDR3 DNA sequence: TGCGCCAGCAGCCAAGTCTTCAGGAACTATGGCTACACCTTC.

This chain uses TRBV5-6 with TRBJ1-5, with no clear D. The CDR3 is 15 amino acids. In germline, CDR1 is SGHDT, CDR2 YYEEEE. The germline V and J ends were trimmed by 4 bases and 2 bases, with 13 bases remaining between them. The CDR3 DNA is TGTGCCAGCAGCCCGGACCCTTGGGGCAATCAGCCCCAGCATTTT. This codes for CASSPDPWGNQPQHF.

The V gene is TRBV29-1, the J gene TRBJ2-3; tentatively, D is TRBD2 (5 bases). The CDR3 consists of 15 residues. The germline V gene encodes CDR1 SQVTM and CDR2 ANQGSEA. Trimming pared 5 bases from V and 2 bases from J, leaving 17 bases between. The CDR3 reads CSVFLTHGNTDTQYF. In DNA form, the CDR3 reads TGCAGCGTTTTTTTGACCCACGGGAACACAGATACGCAGTATTTT.

This clonotype was counted a few times. The final CDR3 position lacks the conserved phenylalanine or tryptophan, pointing to a likely read error. This rearrangement joins TRBV7-2 to TRBJ2-3; 8 bases map to TRBD1. The germline V gene encodes CDR1 SGHTA and CDR2 FQGNSA. The V and J ends lost 3 bases and 6 bases, in that order; junction bases with no gene match: 8. The CDR3 totals 15 residues. This CDR3 reads CASSLTGDIVDTQYL. CDR3 bases: TGTGCCAGCAGCTTGACAGGGGACATTGTGGATACGCAGTATTTG.

This clonotype was counted a few times. The CDR3 sequence: CASSYSGPGGGYTF. CDR3 in DNA: TGTGCCAGCAGTTACTCGGGACCGGGTGGAGGCTACACCTTC. This chain uses TRBV6-2 or TRBV6-3 with TRBJ1-2, with a possible D match to TRBD1 (5 bases). The V gene's germline CDR1 is MNHEY and CDR2 SVGEGT. V was shortened by 0 bases and J by 8 bases, with 13 bases between the two germline ends. The CDR3 runs 14 residues.

Only a few counts were recorded for this clonotype. The chain uses TRBV7-9 and TRBJ2-5; weak D call: TRBD2 (5 bases). The DNA end is more similar to TRBJ2-7, so the J call may be wrong. CDR3 length: 13 amino acids. CDR1 is SEHNR, CDR2 FQNEAQ, per germline (reference sequence). The CDR3 protein is CASSQRSGYEQYF. CDR3 sequence (DNA): TGTGCCAGCAGCCAACGGAGCGGATACGAGCAGTACTTC.

The CDR3 coding sequence is TGTGCCAGCAGCTGGCGACCGGGACAGGGCCGTTCACCCCTCCACTTT. It encodes CASSWRPGQGRSPLHF. J is TRBJ1-6 and V is TRBV7-8; 9 bases map to TRBD1. The V segment lost 4 bases and the J segment 9 bases; nucleotides outside the gene matches: 10. CDR3 size: 16 residues. Germline CDR1 SGHVS, CDR2 FQNEAQ.

The chain employs TRBV5-1 and TRBJ2-3; unclear D gene. Germline values: CDR1 SGHRS, CDR2 YFSETQ. The CDR3 is 12 residues long. V was clipped by 5 bases and J by 7 bases, with 11 bases between them. CDR3 loop: CASRAWSNTQYF. The CDR3 DNA follows: TGCGCCAGCAGGGCTTGGTCAAATACGCAGTATTTT.

The rearrangement uses TRBV29-1 and TRBJ2-3, with D unclear. With 4 bases removed from V and 4 bases from J, the gap between germline ends came to 9 bases. The CDR3 totals 12 residues. CDR1 is SQVTM and CDR2 is ANQGSEA in the germline V gene. Written as DNA, the CDR3 is TGCAGCGTTGTGAGGCAGTCAGATACGCAGTATTTT. This codes for CSVVRQSDTQYF.

There are a few counts of this clonotype. CDR3 DNA: TGCAGCGTCATTACAGGGGGCCCAATCTCAAACTATGGCTACACCTTC. Protein product: CSVITGGPISNYGYTF. The genes are TRBV29-1 and TRBJ1-2; 9 bases match TRBD1. Germline CDR1 is SQVTM and CDR2 is ANQGSEA. V lost 6 bases to trimming and J lost 2 bases; unmatched junction nucleotides: 13. CDR3 length: 16 residues.

This clonotype occurred many times. Mismatch with germline at one junction end may stem from a read error. The chain's CDR3 is CASSLDRVSTDTQYF. In nucleotides, the CDR3 is TGTGCCAGCAGCTTAGACAGGGTTAGCACAGATACGCAGTATTTT. The chain recombines TRBV12-3 or TRBV12-4 with TRBJ2-3; 7 nucleotides align to TRBD1. This CDR3 region has 15 residues.

The CDR3 spells CASSLEGTAAETQYF. In DNA form, the CDR3 reads TGCGCCAGCAGCTTGGAAGGGACAGCGGCGGAGACCCAGTACTTC. The V call is TRBV5-1, the J call TRBJ2-5; 7 nucleotides line up with TRBD1. Germline loops: CDR1 SGHRS, CDR2 YFSETQ. The CDR3 covers 15 residues. Trimming cost V 0 bases and J 5 bases; bases outside gene matches: 7. The variable domain in full, with the rest retrieved from reference TRBV5-1 and TRBJ2-5, is KAGVTQTPRYLIKTRGQQVTLSCSPISGHRSVSWYQQTPGQGLQFLFEYFSETQRNKGNFPGRFSGRQFSNSRSEMNVSTLELGDSALYLCASSLEGTAAETQYFGPGTRLLVL.

The chain carries TRBV20-1 and TRBJ2-1; 14 bases fit TRBD2. V lost 0 bases, J lost 5 bases, and 6 bases stayed unmatched. The CDR3 runs to 17 residues. From germline, CDR1 is DFQATT and CDR2 SNEGSKA (reference sequence). The CDR3 DNA reads TGCAGTGCTAGAGATTGGACTAGCGGGGGGCTCCACAATGAGCAGTTCTTC. This translates into CSARDWTSGGLHNEQFF.

The chain combines TRBV4-2 with TRBJ2-3; D perhaps matches TRBD2 (5 bases). The CDR3 runs 15 residues. Germline V lookup: CDR1 LGHNA, CDR2 YNFKEQ. Trimming removed 4 bases from V and 6 bases from J, with 17 bases in between. This CDR3 is CASSRQRGRGDTQYF. The DNA of the CDR3 is TGTGCCAGCAGCCGCCAGCGTGGTCGAGGGGATACGCAGTATTTT.

The chain uses TRBV5-1 and TRBJ2-1, with D possibly being TRBD1 or TRBD2 (7 bases each). CDR3 length: 18 amino acids. Per the germline V gene, CDR1 is SGHRS and CDR2 is YFSETQ. V lost 3 bases, J lost 10 bases, and 29 bases lay in between. The CDR3 DNA reads as TGCGCCAGCAGCTCCTACTTAACGGACAGGCGGGGGTATAACGAGCAGTTCTTC. This translates into CASSSYLTDRRGYNEQFF.

This clonotype was found once. V gene TRBV20-1 combines with J gene TRBJ2-5; D might be TRBD1 (6 bases). The CDR3 is 15 amino acids. The germline V gene encodes CDR1 DFQATT and CDR2 SNEGSKA (reference sequence). The ends were cut back, 6 bases at V and 4 bases at J, with 21 bases in the middle. The CDR3 protein is CSAHPSTGRRETQYF. The CDR3 DNA reads TGCAGTGCGCACCCCTCGACAGGACGGAGAGAGACCCAGTACTTC.

This rearrangement joins TRBV4-3 to TRBJ1-4; possible D gene TRBD1, 6 bases. The CDR3 consists of 20 residues. With 0 bases removed from V and 0 bases from J, the gap between germline ends came to 20 bases. Germline V gives CDR1 LGHNA, CDR2 YSLEER. The CDR3 is CASSQDLVQGWIATNEKLFF. The CDR3 bases are TGCGCCAGCAGCCAAGATCTTGTCCAGGGGTGGATCGCAACTAATGAAAAACTGTTTTTT.

CDR3 sequence reads: CASEYGSGGWTYNEQFF. The DNA for the CDR3 is TGTGCCAGCGAGTACGGGTCAGGGGGCTGGACCTACAATGAGCAGTTCTTC. The chain carries TRBV7-2 and TRBJ2-1, with 8 positions matching TRBD1. V gave up 8 bases and J gave up 2 bases; unmatched junction bases: 14. The germline V gene encodes CDR1 SGHTA and CDR2 FQGNSA. The length of the CDR3 is 17 residues.